The 18 T cell receptor beta chains below were found in one sample sequenced in a study of OX40 agonist ivuxolimab in advanced cancers. The assay was immunoSEQ multiplex PCR, and TCRdb's table has in-frame clones only and misses some. The sample lists fewer than 25,000 clones, approximately 91% seen once, with roughly 52% in the top ten. Sequencing used CD4+ or CD8+ T cells sorted from blood, obtained in a trial of the OX40 agonist ivuxolimab. Receptors originate from an adult with an advanced solid tumor such as melanoma, head and neck, liver or kidney cancer.

V usage is TRBV28 and J usage is TRBJ2-5; D is perhaps TRBD1 (5 bases). The CDR3 contains 14 residues. Trimming left V 5 bases short and J 1 base short, with 11 bases between. Germline V gene sequence: CDR1 MDHEN, CDR2 SYDVKM. CDR3 nucleotide sequence: TGTGCCAGCAGTCCAGTGGGGCGCCAAGAGACCCAGTACTTC. Its protein product is CASSPVGRQETQYF.

The chain couples TRBV30 to TRBJ2-3; unclear D gene. Germline CDR1 GTSNPN, CDR2 SVGIG (reference sequence). The CDR3 contains 15 residues. V lost 0 bases and J lost 3, with 13 bases in between. CDR3 in DNA: TGTGCCTGGAGTGTCGACTTAACGGAGACAGATACGCAGTATTTT. This gives the protein CAWSVDLTETDTQYF.

This clone was picked up one time. CDR3: CASSLNPGGTGELFF. The CDR3 DNA reads TGTGCCAGCAGCTTGAATCCGGGAGGGACCGGGGAGCTGTTTTTT. The chain carries TRBV5-6 and TRBJ2-2; TRBD2 matches 8 bases. V trimming: 1 base; J trimming: 5 bases; junction bases outside the gene matches: 4. The germline gives CDR1 SGHDT, CDR2 YYEEEE. The CDR3 sequence is 15 residues long. Supplemented by reference TRBV5-6 and TRBJ2-2, the full variable domain reads DAGVTQSPTHLIKTRGQQVTLRCSPKSGHDTVSWYQQALGQGPQFIFQYYEEEERQRGNFPDRFSGHQFPNYSSELNVNALLLGDSALYLCASSLNPGGTGELFFGEGSRLTVL.

The rearrangement uses TRBV27 and TRBJ2-7; 7 bases are shared with TRBD2. Looked up from germline, CDR1 is MNHEY and CDR2 is SMNVEV (reference sequence). Unmatched junction bases numbered 10, after V lost 0 bases and J lost 2 bases. The CDR3 covers 17 residues. The CDR3 DNA reads TGTGCCAGCAGTTTATCGATGGAAGCGGGATTACCCTACGAGCAGTACTTC. This codes for CASSLSMEAGLPYEQYF.

The chain combines TRBV19 with TRBJ2-7; D gene unclear. Germline V gene sequence: CDR1 LNHDA, CDR2 SQIVND (reference sequence). The V end was cut by 5 bases, the J end by 5 bases, with 10 bases between. The CDR3 has 12 residues. CDR3 sequence: CASSPGPDEQYF. CDR3 DNA sequence: TGTGCCAGTAGTCCCGGACCTGACGAGCAGTACTTC.

The gene calls are TRBV11-3 and TRBJ2-7; 10 nucleotides line up with TRBD2. The V and J ends lost 0 bases and 5 bases, in that order; junction bases with no gene match: 4. Germline CDR1 and CDR2: SGHNT and YENEEA. CDR3 length: 15 amino acids. This CDR3 is CASSLDRLAGDEQYF. Here the CDR3 DNA reads TGTGCCAGCAGCTTAGATAGGCTAGCGGGAGACGAGCAGTACTTC.

The chain has TRBV4-1 and TRBJ2-1; D is unresolved. This CDR3 has 12 residues. The V end was cut by 0 bases, the J end by 10 bases, with 7 bases between. Germline loops: CDR1 MGHRA, CDR2 YSYEKL. CDR3 bases: TGCGCCAGCAGCCAAGATGACGGGGAGCAGTTCTTC. Protein: CASSQDDGEQFF.

The J gene is TRBJ2-7, the V gene TRBV4-2; D may be TRBD1 or TRBD2 (5 bases each). The CDR3 loop spans 16 amino acids. V was trimmed by 0 bases and J by 4 bases, leaving 16 bases between them. Germline CDR1 and CDR2: LGHNA and YNFKEQ. The DNA of the CDR3 is TGTGCCAGCAGCCAAGAGGGACCACTACCTGGGTACGAGCAGTACTTC. It encodes CASSQEGPLPGYEQYF.

The chain couples TRBV11-1 to TRBJ2-1; D is ambiguous. Germline CDR1 reads SGHAT; CDR2 reads FQDESV (reference sequence). The CDR3 contains 11 residues. Deletions cut 5 bases from V and 8 bases from J, with 7 bases between. CDR3 coding DNA: TGTGCCAGCAGCGGTCCGGATGAGCAGTTCTTC. Encoded protein: CASSGPDEQFF.

This chain connects TRBV7-9 to TRBJ2-5; D is undetermined. V was clipped by 1 base and J by 5 bases, with 8 bases between them. The CDR3 has 13 residues. Germline CDR1 and CDR2: SEHNR and FQNEAQ (reference sequence). CDR3 nucleotides: TGTGCCAGCAGCTTAGTCATGGGGGAGACCCAGTACTTC. Translation gives CASSLVMGETQYF.

The chain uses TRBV11-2 and TRBJ2-7; the D is unclear. V was clipped by 6 bases and J by 1 base, with 10 bases between them. Germline CDR1 is SGHAT and CDR2 is FQNNGV. The CDR3 consists of 13 residues. This chain's CDR3 is CASRMTLSYEQYF. Written as DNA, the CDR3 is TGTGCCAGCAGAATGACCCTGTCCTACGAGCAGTACTTC.

The genes are TRBV28 and TRBJ2-3; TRBD2 is a possible D gene (6 bases). The germline CDR1 and CDR2 sequences are MDHEN and SYDVKM. CDR3 length equals 13 residues. Trimming took off 7 bases at V and 6 bases at J, with 14 bases between the two ends. The CDR3 spells CASTPTSWDTQYF. As DNA, the CDR3 is TGTGCCAGCACTCCGACTAGTTGGGATACGCAGTATTTT.

The sample holds one count of this clone. The rearrangement links TRBV23-1 to TRBJ2-1; 8 bases fit TRBD2. TRBV23-1 is an open reading frame, and its role is uncertain. V shed 2 bases and J 10 bases; nucleotides not matched to a gene: 10. CDR3 length: 15 residues. In DNA, the CDR3 is TGCGCCAGCAGTCAAGGACGGGAGGGCCCTCGGGAGCAGTTCTTC. Amino acid sequence: CASSQGREGPREQFF.

The chain uses TRBV11-2 and TRBJ2-1; 8 bases are shared with TRBD1. Germline CDR1 and CDR2: SGHAT and FQNNGV. This CDR3 contains 16 residues. The junction had 16 bases not matched to a gene; V was cut back by 4 bases and J by 11 bases. The DNA for the CDR3 is TGTGCCAGCAGCTCTCTCCCGGGACAGGTCCTGCCTAAGCAGTTCTTC. It specifies CASSSLPGQVLPKQFF. Drawing the rest from reference TRBV11-2 and TRBJ2-1, the complete variable domain is EAGVAQSPRYKIIEKRQSVAFWCNPISGHATLYWYQQILGQGPKLLIQFQNNGVVDDSQLPKDRFSAERLKGVDSTLKIQPAKLEDSAVYLCASSSLPGQVLPKQFFGPGTRLTVL.

V usage is TRBV7-9 and J usage is TRBJ2-1; TRBD2 aligns across 10 bases. Germline lookup yields CDR1 SEHNR and CDR2 FQNEAQ (reference sequence). The J segment lost 9 bases and the V segment lost 11 bases, leaving 4 bases of the junction unmatched. The CDR3 has 11 amino acids. The CDR3 DNA reads as TGTGCCGCAAGCGGGGGGGCTGAGCAGTTCTTC. This translates into CAASGGAEQFF.

The chain carries TRBV10-1 and TRBJ2-5, with unresolved D. The CDR3 covers 15 residues. Trimming took off 1 base at V and 5 bases at J, with 14 bases between the two ends. Germline assignment: CDR1 WNHNN and CDR2 SYGVQD (reference sequence). The CDR3 bases are TGCGCCAGCAGTGAGTGGAAGGGAAGATCCGAGACCCAGTACTTC. Amino acids: CASSEWKGRSETQYF.

This clone was picked up one time. The rearrangement joins TRBV7-9 to TRBJ2-3; 10 bases map to TRBD1. The junction had 10 bases not matched to a gene; V was cut back by 6 bases and J by 4 bases. Looked up from germline, CDR1 is SEHNR and CDR2 is FQNEAQ (reference sequence). The CDR3 is made up of 16 amino acids. The DNA of the CDR3 is TGTGCCAGCAGACCCGGGACAGGGGCAGGGTCAGATACGCAGTATTTT. Translating it yields CASRPGTGAGSDTQYF. The variable domain in full, with the rest retrieved from reference TRBV7-9 and TRBJ2-3, is DTGVSQNPRHKITKRGQNVTFRCDPISEHNRLYWYRQTLGQGPEFLTYFQNEAQLEKSRLLSDRFSAERPKGSFSTLEIQRTEQGDSAMYLCASRPGTGAGSDTQYFGPGTRLTVL.

The rearrangement joins TRBV27 to TRBJ2-7, with TRBD2 identical over 10 bases. The CDR3 loop spans 13 amino acids. Trimming at V came to 7 bases and at J to 3 bases, leaving 3 bases not matched to a gene. Per the germline V gene, CDR1 is MNHEY and CDR2 is SMNVEV (reference sequence). CDR3 coding DNA: TGTGCCAGCAATATAGCGGGAGGCTACGAGCAGTACTTC. Translation: CASNIAGGYEQYF.